This T cell receptor beta chain was documented in a study of siplizumab effects on memory and regulatory T cells. This clone was observed once. Antigen: not known. Regarding the study as a whole: In unstimulated cells, naive T cells appeared more diverse than memory T cells and seemed major alloresponse contributors. With siplizumab, mappable alloreactive CD4+ clones averaged roughly 69% Treg-derived, versus 25% to 30% in controls. Whether the proliferating Tregs (from siplizumab cultures) were suppressive was not confirmed. Significant reduction of alloreactive sequences traceable to unstimulated CD4+ memory cells was observed with siplizumab.

Repertoires were generated with immunoSEQ multiplex PCR, while TCRdb's copy carries only in-frame clones and drops some. Of some 100,000 clones listed, 92% are singletons. The sequence was collected from a human donor in good health. Sample: Tregs sorted from blood.

CDR3 sequence: CASSPRAGGTGELFF. The DNA for the CDR3 is TGTGCCAGCAGCCCCCGCGCGGGAGGGACCGGGGAGCTGTTTTTT. This rearrangement joins TRBV11-3 to TRBJ2-2; 9 bases are shared with TRBD2. This CDR3 is 15 amino acids long. Germline trimming cut 5 bases from V and 5 bases from J; bases unmatched to any gene: 6. Germline CDR1 SGHNT, CDR2 YENEEA. Combining the CDR3 with reference TRBV11-3 and TRBJ2-2 gives the whole variable domain EAGVVQSPRYKIIEKKQPVAFWCNPISGHNTLYWYLQNLGQGPELLIRYENEEAVDDSQLPKDRFSAERLKGVDSTLKIQPAELGDSAVYLCASSPRAGGTGELFFGEGSRLTVL.